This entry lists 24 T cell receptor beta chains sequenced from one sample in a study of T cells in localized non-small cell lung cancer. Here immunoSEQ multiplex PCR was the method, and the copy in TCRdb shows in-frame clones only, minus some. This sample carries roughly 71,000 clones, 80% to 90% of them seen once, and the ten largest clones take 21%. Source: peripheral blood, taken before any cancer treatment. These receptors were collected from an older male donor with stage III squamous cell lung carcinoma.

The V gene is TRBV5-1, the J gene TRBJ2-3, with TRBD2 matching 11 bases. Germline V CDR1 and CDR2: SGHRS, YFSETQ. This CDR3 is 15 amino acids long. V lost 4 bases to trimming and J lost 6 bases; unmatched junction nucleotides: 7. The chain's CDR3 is CASSRASGGMDTQYF. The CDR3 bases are TGCGCCAGCAGCCGAGCTAGCGGGGGGATGGATACGCAGTATTTT. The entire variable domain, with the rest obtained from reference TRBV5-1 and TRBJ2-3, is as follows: KAGVTQTPRYLIKTRGQQVTLSCSPISGHRSVSWYQQTPGQGLQFLFEYFSETQRNKGNFPGRFSGRQFSNSRSEMNVSTLELGDSALYLCASSRASGGMDTQYFGPGTRLTVL.

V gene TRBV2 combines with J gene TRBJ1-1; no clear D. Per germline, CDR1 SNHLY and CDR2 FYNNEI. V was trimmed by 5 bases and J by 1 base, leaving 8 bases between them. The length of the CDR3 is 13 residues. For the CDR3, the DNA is TGTGCCAGCAGTAGACGGGAGAACACTGAAGCTTTCTTT. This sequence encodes CASSRRENTEAFF. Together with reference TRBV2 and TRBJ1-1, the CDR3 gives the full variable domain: EPEVTQTPSHQVTQMGQEVILRCVPISNHLYFYWYRQILGQKVEFLVSFYNNEISEKSEIFDDQFSVERPDGSNFTLKIRSTKLEDSAMYFCASSRRENTEAFFGQGTRLTVV.

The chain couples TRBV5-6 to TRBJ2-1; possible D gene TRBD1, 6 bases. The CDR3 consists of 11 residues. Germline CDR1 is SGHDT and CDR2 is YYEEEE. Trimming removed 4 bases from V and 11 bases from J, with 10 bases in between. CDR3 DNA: TGTGCCAGCAGCGGACAGTATCAGCAGTTCTTC. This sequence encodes CASSGQYQQFF.

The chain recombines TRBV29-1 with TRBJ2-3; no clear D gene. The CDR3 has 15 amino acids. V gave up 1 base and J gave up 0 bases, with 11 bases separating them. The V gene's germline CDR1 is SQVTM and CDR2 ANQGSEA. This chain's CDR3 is CSVEVAAASTDTQYF. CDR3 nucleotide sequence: TGCAGCGTTGAAGTGGCGGCCGCGAGCACAGATACGCAGTATTTT.

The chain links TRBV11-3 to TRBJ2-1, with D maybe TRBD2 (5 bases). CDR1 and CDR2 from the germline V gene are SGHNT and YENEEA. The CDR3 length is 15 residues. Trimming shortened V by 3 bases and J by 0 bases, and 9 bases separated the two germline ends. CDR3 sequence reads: CASSLGSFSYNEQFF. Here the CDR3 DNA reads TGTGCCAGCAGCTTGGGGAGCTTCTCCTACAATGAGCAGTTCTTC.

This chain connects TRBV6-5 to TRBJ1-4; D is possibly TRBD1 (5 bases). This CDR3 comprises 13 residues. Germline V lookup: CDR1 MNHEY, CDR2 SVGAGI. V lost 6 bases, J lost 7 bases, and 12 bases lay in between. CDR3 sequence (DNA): TGTGCCAGCAGAGGGGCACCACCTGAAAAACTGTTTTTT. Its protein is CASRGAPPEKLFF.

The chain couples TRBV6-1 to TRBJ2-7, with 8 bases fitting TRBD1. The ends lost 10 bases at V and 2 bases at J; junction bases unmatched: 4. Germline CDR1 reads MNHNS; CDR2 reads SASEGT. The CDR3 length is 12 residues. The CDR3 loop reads CATRQGPYEQYV. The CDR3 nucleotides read TGTGCCACCCGACAGGGGCCCTACGAGCAGTACGTC.

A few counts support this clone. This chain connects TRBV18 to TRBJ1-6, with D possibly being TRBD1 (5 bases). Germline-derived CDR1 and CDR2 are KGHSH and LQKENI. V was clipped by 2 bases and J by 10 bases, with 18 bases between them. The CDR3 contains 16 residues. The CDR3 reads CASSPSSGGTGSPLHF. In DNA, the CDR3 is TGTGCCAGCTCACCAAGCTCGGGGGGAACTGGATCACCCCTCCACTTT.

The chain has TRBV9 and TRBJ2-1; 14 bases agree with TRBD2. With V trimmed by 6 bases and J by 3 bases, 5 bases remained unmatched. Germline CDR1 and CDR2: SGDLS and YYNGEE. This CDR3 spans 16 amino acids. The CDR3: CASTRTSGGSYNEQFF. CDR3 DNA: TGTGCCAGCACCCGGACTAGCGGGGGGAGCTACAATGAGCAGTTCTTC.

CDR3 protein: CASSLARAGTDTQYF. CDR3 nucleotides: TGCGCCAGCAGCTTGGCCAGGGCCGGCACAGATACGCAGTATTTT. The rearrangement joins TRBV5-1 to TRBJ2-3; D may be TRBD1 (5 bases). Germline lookup yields CDR1 SGHRS and CDR2 YFSETQ. The CDR3 extends over 15 amino acids. V gave up 0 bases and J gave up 1 base, with 9 bases separating them.

The CDR3 sequence is CASSFGQGNEKLFF. The CDR3 bases are TGTGCCAGCAGCTTCGGTCAGGGTAATGAAAAACTGTTTTTT. V gene TRBV7-2 combines with J gene TRBJ1-4; TRBD1 might be the D (5 bases). Per germline, CDR1 SGHTA and CDR2 FQGNSA. Trimming left V 3 bases short and J 4 bases short, with 9 bases between. This CDR3 is built from 14 residues.

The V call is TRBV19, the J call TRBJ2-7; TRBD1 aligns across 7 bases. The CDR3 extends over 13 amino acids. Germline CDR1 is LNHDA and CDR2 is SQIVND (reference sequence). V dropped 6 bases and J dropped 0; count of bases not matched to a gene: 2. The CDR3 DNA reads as TGTGCCAGTAGCGGGACAGACTCCTACGAGCAGTACTTC. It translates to CASSGTDSYEQYF. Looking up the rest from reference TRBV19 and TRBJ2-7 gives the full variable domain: DGGITQSPKYLFRKEGQNVTLSCEQNLNHDAMYWYRQDPGQGLRLIYYSQIVNDFQKGDIAEGYSVSREKKESFPLTVTSAQKNPTAFYLCASSGTDSYEQYFGPGTRLTVT.

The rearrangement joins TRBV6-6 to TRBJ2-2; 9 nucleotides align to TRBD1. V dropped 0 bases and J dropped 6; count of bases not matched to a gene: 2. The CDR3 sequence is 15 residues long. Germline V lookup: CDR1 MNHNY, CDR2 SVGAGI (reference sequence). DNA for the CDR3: TGTGCCAGCAGTTACTCGAGACAGGGGGCCGGGGAGCTGTTTTTT. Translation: CASSYSRQGAGELFF.

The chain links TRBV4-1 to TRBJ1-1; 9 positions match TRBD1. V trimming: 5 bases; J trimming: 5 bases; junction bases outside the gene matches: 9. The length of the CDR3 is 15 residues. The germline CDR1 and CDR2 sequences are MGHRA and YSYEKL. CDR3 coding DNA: TGCGCCAGCAGCTTCCCCGGACAGGGGAAAACTGAAGCTTTCTTT. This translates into CASSFPGQGKTEAFF.

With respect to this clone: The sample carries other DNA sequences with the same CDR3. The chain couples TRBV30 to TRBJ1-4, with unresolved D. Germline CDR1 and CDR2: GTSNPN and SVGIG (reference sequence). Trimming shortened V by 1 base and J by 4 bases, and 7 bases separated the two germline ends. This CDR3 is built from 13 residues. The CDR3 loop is CAWSGGDNEKLFF. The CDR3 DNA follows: TGTGCCTGGAGTGGCGGGGATAATGAAAAACTGTTTTTT.

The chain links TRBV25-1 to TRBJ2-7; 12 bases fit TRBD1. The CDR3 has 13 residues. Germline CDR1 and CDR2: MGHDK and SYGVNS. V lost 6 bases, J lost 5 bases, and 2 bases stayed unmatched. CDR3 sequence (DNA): TGTGCCAGCAGGGGACAGGGGGCTGACGAGCAGTACTTC. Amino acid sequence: CASRGQGADEQYF.

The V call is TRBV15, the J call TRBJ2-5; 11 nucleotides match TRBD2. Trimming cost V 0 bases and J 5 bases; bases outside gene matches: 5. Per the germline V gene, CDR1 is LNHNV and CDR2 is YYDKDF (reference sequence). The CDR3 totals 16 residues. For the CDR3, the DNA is TGTGCCACCAGCAGAGATCTTAGCGGGGGGGCCGAGACCCAGTACTTC. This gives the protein CATSRDLSGGAETQYF.

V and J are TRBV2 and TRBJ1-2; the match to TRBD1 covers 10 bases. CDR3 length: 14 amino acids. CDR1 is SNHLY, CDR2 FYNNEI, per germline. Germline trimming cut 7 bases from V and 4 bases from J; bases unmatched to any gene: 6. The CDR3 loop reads CASIRDRGSYGYTF. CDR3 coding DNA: TGTGCCAGCATCCGGGACAGGGGTTCCTATGGCTACACCTTC.

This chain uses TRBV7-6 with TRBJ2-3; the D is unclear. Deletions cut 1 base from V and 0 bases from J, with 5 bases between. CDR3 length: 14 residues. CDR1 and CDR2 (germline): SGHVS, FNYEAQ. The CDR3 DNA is TGTGCCAGCAGCTTAGGCAGCAGCACAGATACGCAGTATTTT. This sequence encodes CASSLGSSTDTQYF.

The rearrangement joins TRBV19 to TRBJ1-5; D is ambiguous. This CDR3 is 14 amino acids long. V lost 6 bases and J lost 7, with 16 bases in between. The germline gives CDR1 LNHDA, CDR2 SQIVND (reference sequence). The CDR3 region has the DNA TGTGCCAGTAGCAGGACGGGTCTTAAGCAGCCCCAGCATTTT. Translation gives CASSRTGLKQPQHF.

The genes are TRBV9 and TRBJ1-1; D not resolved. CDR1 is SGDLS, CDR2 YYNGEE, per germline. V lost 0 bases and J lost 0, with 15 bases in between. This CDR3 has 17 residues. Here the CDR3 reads CASSVALAGLMNTEAFF. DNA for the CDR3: TGTGCCAGCAGCGTAGCCTTGGCCGGGTTGATGAACACTGAAGCTTTCTTT.

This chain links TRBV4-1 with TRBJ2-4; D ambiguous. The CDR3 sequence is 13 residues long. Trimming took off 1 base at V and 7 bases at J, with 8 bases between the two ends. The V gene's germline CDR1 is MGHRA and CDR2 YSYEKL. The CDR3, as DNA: TGCGCCAGCAGCCAAGTCGCCGGGAACATTCAGTACTTC. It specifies CASSQVAGNIQYF.

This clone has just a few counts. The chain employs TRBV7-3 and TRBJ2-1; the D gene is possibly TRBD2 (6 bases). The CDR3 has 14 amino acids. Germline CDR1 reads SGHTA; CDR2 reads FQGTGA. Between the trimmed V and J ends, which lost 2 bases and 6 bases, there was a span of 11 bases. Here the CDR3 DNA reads TGTGCCAGCAGCTTAGCAGCGGGCGCCAATGAGCAGTTCTTC. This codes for CASSLAAGANEQFF.

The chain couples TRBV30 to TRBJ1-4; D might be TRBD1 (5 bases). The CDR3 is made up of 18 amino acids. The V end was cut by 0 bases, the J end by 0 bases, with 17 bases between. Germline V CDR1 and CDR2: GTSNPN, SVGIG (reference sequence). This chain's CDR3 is CAWSVESGGSATNEKLFF. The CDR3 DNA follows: TGTGCCTGGAGTGTCGAATCTGGGGGAAGTGCAACTAATGAAAAACTGTTTTTT.